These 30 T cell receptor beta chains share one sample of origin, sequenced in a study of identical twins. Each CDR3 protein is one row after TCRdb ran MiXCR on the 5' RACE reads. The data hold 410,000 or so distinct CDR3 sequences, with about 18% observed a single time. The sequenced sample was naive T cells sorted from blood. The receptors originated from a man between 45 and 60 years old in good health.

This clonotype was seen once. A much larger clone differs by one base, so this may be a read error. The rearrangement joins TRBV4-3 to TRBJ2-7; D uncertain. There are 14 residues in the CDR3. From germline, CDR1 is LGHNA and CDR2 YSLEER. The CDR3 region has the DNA TGCGCCAGCAGCCAAGGCGTTCCCTCCTACAAGCAGTACTTC. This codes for CASSQGVPSYKQYF.

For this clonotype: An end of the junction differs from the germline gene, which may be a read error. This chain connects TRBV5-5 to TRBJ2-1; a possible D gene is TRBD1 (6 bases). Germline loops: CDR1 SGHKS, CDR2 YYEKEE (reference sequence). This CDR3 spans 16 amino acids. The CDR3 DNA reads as TGCGCCAGCAGCTTGGGGGCGGGTAGCTCCTACAATGCGCAGTTCTTC. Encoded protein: CASSLGAGSSYNAQFF.

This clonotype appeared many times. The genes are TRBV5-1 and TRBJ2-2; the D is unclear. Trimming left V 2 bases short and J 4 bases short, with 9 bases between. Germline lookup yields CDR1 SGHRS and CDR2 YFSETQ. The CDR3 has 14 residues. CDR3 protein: CASSFGQSTGELFF. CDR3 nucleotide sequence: TGCGCCAGCAGCTTTGGTCAGTCCACCGGGGAGCTGTTTTTT.

CDR3 loop: CASSHREDEQFF. In DNA, the CDR3 is TGTGCCAGCAGCCACAGGGAGGATGAGCAGTTCTTC. This rearrangement joins TRBV7-6 to TRBJ2-1; D tentatively reads TRBD1 or TRBD2 (6 bases each). Germline V gene lookup returns CDR1 SGHVS and CDR2 FNYEAQ. Trimming removed 5 bases from V and 8 bases from J, with 10 bases in between. The CDR3 loop spans 12 amino acids.

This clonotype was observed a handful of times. The CDR3 is CASSLASGRVTGELFF. The DNA of the CDR3 is TGTGCCAGCAGCTTAGCTTCTGGGAGGGTCACCGGGGAGCTGTTTTTT. J is TRBJ2-2 and V is TRBV7-2, with TRBD2 identical over 7 bases. The trim removed 0 bases at V and 4 bases at J, leaving 5 bases unmatched. The length of the CDR3 is 16 residues. The germline CDR1 and CDR2 sequences are SGHTA and FQGNSA.

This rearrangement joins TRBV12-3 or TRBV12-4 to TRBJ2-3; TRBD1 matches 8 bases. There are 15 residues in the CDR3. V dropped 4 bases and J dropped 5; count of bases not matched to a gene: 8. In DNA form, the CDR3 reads TGTGCCAGCAGTTCATCGACAGGGGCCCAAGATACGCAGTATTTT. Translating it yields CASSSSTGAQDTQYF.

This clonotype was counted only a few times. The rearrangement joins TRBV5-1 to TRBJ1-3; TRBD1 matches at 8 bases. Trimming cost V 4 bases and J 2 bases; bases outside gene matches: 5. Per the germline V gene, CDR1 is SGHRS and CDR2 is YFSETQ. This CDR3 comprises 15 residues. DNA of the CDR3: TGCGCCAGCAGCCCCTGGACAGGGACTGGAAACACCATATATTTT. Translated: CASSPWTGTGNTIYF. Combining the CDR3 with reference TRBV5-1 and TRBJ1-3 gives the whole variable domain KAGVTQTPRYLIKTRGQQVTLSCSPISGHRSVSWYQQTPGQGLQFLFEYFSETQRNKGNFPGRFSGRQFSNSRSEMNVSTLELGDSALYLCASSPWTGTGNTIYFGEGSWLTVV.

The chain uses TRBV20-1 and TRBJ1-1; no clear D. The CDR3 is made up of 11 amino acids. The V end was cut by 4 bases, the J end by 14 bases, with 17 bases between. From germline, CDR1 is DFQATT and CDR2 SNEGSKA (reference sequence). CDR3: CSATPGGRPFF. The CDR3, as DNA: TGCAGTGCTACCCCAGGAGGGCGACCCTTCTTT.

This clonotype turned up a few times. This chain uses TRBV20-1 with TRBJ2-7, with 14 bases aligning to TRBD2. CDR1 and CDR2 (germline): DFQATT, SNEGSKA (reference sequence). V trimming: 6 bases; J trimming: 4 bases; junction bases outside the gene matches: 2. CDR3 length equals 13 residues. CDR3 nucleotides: TGCAGTGCGGGACTAGCGGGAGCATACGAGCAGTACTTC. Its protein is CSAGLAGAYEQYF.

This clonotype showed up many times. CDR3 amino acids: CSVRPGTKREQYF. The CDR3 coding sequence is TGCAGCGTTCGACCGGGAACCAAGAGGGAGCAGTACTTC. The chain combines TRBV29-1 with TRBJ2-7; D perhaps matches TRBD2 (5 bases). V lost 5 bases and J lost 7, with 18 bases in between. CDR3 length equals 13 residues. The germline gives CDR1 SQVTM, CDR2 ANQGSEA.

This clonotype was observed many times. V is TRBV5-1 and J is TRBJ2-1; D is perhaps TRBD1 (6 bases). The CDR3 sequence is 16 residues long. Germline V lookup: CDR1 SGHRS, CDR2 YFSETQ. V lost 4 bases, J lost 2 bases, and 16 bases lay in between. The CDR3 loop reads CASSLAGTLTYNEQFF. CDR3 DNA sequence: TGCGCCAGCAGCCTCGCCGGGACACTGACCTACAATGAGCAGTTCTTC.

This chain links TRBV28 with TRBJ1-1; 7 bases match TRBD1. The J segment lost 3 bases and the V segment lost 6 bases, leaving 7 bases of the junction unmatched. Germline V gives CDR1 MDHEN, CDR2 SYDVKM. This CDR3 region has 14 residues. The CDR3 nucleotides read TGTGCCAGCAGCCGACGACAGGGTTACACTGAAGCTTTCTTT. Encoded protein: CASSRRQGYTEAFF. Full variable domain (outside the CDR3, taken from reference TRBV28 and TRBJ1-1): DVKVTQSSRYLVKRTGEKVFLECVQDMDHENMFWYRQDPGLGLRLIYFSYDVKMKEKGDIPEGYSVSREKKERFSLILESASTNQTSMYLCASSRRQGYTEAFFGQGTRLTVV.

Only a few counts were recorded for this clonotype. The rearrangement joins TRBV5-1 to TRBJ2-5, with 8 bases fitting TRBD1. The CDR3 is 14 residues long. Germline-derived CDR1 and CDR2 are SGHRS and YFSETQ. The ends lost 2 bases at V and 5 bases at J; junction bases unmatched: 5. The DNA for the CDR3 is TGCGCCAGCAGCTTTGGACAGGGTTTGGAGACCCAGTACTTC. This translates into CASSFGQGLETQYF. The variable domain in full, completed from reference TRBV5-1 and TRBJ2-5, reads KAGVTQTPRYLIKTRGQQVTLSCSPISGHRSVSWYQQTPGQGLQFLFEYFSETQRNKGNFPGRFSGRQFSNSRSEMNVSTLELGDSALYLCASSFGQGLETQYFGPGTRLLVL.

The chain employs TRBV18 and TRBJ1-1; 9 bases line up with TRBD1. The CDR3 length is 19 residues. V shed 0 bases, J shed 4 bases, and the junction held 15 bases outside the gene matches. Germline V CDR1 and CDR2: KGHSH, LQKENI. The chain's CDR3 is CASSPPVDHNRGRFTEAFF. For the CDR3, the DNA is TGTGCCAGCTCACCACCCGTCGACCATAACAGGGGGCGATTCACTGAAGCTTTCTTT.

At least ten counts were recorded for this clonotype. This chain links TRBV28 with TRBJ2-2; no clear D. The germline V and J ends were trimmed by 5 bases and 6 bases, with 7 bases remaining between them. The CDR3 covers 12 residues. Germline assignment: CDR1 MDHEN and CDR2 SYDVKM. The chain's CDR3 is CASSEAAGELFF. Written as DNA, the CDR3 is TGTGCCAGCAGTGAGGCGGCCGGGGAGCTGTTTTTT. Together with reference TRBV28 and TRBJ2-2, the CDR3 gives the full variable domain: DVKVTQSSRYLVKRTGEKVFLECVQDMDHENMFWYRQDPGLGLRLIYFSYDVKMKEKGDIPEGYSVSREKKERFSLILESASTNQTSMYLCASSEAAGELFFGEGSRLTVL.

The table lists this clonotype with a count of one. In DNA, the CDR3 is TGCGCCAGCAGCTTGGGGATACAGGGGCTGAACACTGAAGCTTTCTTT. As protein: CASSLGIQGLNTEAFF. The J gene is TRBJ1-1, the V gene TRBV5-1, with 7 bases fitting TRBD1. The germline gives CDR1 SGHRS, CDR2 YFSETQ. V lost 0 bases, J lost 0 bases, and 5 bases stayed unmatched. The CDR3 runs to 16 residues.

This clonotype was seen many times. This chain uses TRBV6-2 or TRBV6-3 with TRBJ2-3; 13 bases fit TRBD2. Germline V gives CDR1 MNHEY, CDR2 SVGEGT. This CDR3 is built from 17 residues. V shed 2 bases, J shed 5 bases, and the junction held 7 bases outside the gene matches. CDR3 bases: TGTGCCAGCAGTTACCGGACTAGCGGGAGAGGATTAGATACGCAGTATTTT. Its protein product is CASSYRTSGRGLDTQYF.

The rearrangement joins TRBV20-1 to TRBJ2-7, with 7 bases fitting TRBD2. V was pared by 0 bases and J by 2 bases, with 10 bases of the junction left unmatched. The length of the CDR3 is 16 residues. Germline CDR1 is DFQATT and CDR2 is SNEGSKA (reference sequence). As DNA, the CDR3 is TGCAGTGCTAGAGATTTGGGAGGGTCTCTTGCCTACGAGCAGTACTTC. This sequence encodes CSARDLGGSLAYEQYF.

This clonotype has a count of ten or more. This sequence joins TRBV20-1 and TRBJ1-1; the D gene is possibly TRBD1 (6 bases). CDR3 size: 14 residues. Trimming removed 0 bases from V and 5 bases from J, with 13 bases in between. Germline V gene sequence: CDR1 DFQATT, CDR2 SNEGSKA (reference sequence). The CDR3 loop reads CSARDPGARTEAFF. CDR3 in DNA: TGCAGTGCTAGAGATCCGGGGGCGAGGACTGAAGCTTTCTTT.

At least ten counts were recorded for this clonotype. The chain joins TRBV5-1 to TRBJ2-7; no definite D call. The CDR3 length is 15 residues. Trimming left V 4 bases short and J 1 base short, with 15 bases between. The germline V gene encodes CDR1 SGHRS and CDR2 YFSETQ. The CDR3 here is CASSGIGISSYEQYF. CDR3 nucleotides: TGCGCCAGCAGCGGGATAGGGATTTCATCCTACGAGCAGTACTTC.

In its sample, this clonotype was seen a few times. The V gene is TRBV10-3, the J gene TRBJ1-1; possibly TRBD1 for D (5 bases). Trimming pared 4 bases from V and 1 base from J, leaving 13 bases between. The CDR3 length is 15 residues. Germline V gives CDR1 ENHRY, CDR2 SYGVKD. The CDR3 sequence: CAISVGGVGNTEAFF. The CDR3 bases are TGTGCCATCAGTGTGGGGGGGGTCGGGAACACTGAAGCTTTCTTT.

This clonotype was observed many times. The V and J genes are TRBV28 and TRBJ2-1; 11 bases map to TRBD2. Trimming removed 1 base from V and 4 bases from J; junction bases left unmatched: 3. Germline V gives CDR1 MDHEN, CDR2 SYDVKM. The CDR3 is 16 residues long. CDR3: CASSLYRTSGYNEQFF. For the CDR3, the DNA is TGTGCCAGCAGTTTATATCGGACTAGCGGGTACAATGAGCAGTTCTTC.

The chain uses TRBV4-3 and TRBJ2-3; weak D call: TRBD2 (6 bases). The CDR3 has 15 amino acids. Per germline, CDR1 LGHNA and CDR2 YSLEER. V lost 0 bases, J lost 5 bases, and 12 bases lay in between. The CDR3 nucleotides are TGCGCCAGCAGCCAAGATTGGACTAAGGGAGATACGCAGTATTTT. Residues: CASSQDWTKGDTQYF.

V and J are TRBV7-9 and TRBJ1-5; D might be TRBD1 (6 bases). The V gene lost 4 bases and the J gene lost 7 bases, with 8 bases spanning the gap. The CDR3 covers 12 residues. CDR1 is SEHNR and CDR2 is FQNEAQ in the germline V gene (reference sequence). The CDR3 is CASSYRAQPQHF. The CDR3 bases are TGTGCCAGCAGCTACAGGGCGCAGCCCCAGCATTTT.

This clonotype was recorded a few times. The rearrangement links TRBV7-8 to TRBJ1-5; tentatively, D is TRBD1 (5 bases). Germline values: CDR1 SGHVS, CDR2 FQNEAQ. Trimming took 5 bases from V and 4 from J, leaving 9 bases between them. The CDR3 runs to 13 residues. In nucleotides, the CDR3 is TGTGCCAGCAGCGTTGACAGAAATCAGCCCCAGCATTTT. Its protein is CASSVDRNQPQHF.

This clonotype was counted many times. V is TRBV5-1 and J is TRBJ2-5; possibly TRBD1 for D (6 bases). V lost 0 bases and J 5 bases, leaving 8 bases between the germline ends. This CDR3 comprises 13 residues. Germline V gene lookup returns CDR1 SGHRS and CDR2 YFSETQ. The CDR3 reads CASSLDRVETQYF. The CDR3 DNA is TGCGCCAGCAGCTTGGACAGGGTTGAGACCCAGTACTTC.

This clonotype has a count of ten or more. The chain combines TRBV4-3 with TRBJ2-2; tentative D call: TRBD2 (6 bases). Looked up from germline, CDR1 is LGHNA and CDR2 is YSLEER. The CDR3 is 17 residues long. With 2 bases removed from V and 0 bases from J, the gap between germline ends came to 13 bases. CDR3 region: CASSQRPAGTNTGELFF. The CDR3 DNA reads TGCGCCAGCAGCCAACGGCCGGCGGGGACGAACACCGGGGAGCTGTTTTTT.

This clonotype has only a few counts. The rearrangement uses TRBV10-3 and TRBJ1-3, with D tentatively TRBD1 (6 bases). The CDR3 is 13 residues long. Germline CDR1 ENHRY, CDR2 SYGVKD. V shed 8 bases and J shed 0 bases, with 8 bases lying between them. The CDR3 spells CAIGDNSGNTIYF. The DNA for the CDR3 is TGTGCCATCGGGGACAACTCTGGAAACACCATATATTTT.

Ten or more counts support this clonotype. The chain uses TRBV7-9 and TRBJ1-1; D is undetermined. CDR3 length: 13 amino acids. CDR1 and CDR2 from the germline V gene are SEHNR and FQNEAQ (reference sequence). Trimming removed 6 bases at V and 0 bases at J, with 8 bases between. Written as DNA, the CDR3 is TGTGCCAGCAGACCGACCATGAACACTGAAGCTTTCTTT. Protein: CASRPTMNTEAFF. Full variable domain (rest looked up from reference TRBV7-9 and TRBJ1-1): DTGVSQNPRHKITKRGQNVTFRCDPISEHNRLYWYRQTLGQGPEFLTYFQNEAQLEKSRLLSDRFSAERPKGSFSTLEIQRTEQGDSAMYLCASRPTMNTEAFFGQGTRLTVV.

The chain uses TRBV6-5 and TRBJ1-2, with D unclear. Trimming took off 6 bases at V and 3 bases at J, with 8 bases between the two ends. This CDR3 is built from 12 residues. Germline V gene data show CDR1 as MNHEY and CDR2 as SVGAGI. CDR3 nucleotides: TGTGCCAGCAGGACCGAGGACTATGGCTACACCTTC. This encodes CASRTEDYGYTF.